The entry below describes one T cell receptor (beta chain). Its antigen is currently unknown. It was with 60 Vbeta and 13 Jbeta primers that the PCR ran. Profiling relied on immunoSEQ multiplex PCR, and the TCRdb table lists in-frame clones only, not all of them. The table shows about 89,000 clones, with approximately 79% occurring only once. This specimen comes from a study of cytomegalovirus exposure and HLA in healthy donors. Findings and caveats of the study: Near-uniform donor sequencing depth was presumed by presence/absence analyses. Rare TCR sequences predominated, though certain public TCRs were found in many donors. The likely origin of a cluster of highly shared sequence variants was a sequencing artifact. According to the study, around 180 TCR beta chains were cytomegalovirus-associated.

Trimming took 0 bases from V and 7 from J, leaving 17 bases between them. This CDR3 is 16 amino acids long. The germline CDR1 and CDR2 sequences are SGDLS and YYNGEE. V and J are TRBV9 and TRBJ2-1; possible D gene TRBD2, 7 bases. Source material: PBMCs. The TCR was taken from a male donor in good health and CMV-seronegative. The CDR3 sequence: CASSVGGGDYLNEQFF. The CDR3 nucleotides are TGTGCCAGCAGCGTAGGAGGGGGGGACTACCTAAATGAGCAGTTCTTC. Full variable domain (missing parts from reference TRBV9 and TRBJ2-1): DSGVTQTPKHLITATGQRVTLRCSPRSGDLSVYWYQQSLDQGLQFLIQYYNGEERAKGNILERFSAQQFPDLHSELNLSSLELGDSALYFCASSVGGGDYLNEQFFGPGTRLTVL.